This TCR beta chain was observed in a study of blood T cell repertoires in COVID-19. About the research overall: The origin of the acute and convalescent COVID-19 samples was the United States, Italy and Spain.

Germline-derived CDR1 and CDR2 are LNHDA and SQIVND (reference sequence). V lost 3 bases and J 2 bases, leaving 10 bases between the germline ends. CDR3 size: 14 residues. The table came from immunoSEQ multiplex PCR; TCRdb's copy has only in-frame clones and leaves some out. This table holds 250,000 to 300,000 clones, less than 90% found once. The chain links TRBV19 to TRBJ1-2; D gene unclear. This TCR was sampled from a woman between 25 and 40 years old with COVID-19, enrolled during active disease. The sample taken for sequencing was peripheral blood. DNA for the CDR3: TGTGCCAGTAGTATGCCATGGCAGAACTATGGCTACACCTTC. Encoded protein: CASSMPWQNYGYTF.